This entry describes one T cell receptor (beta chain). Its antigen is unidentified. The source of the sample is a study of T cells in Graves' hyperthyroidism and ophthalmopathy. Amplified regions were TCR beta CDR3 sequences from RNA transcripts. The HTBI primer set served for first-round RT-PCR of the TCR CDR3. TCRdb used MiXCR to reprocess the multiplex PCR reads, holding one entry per CDR3 protein. The sample yields tens of thousands of distinct CDR3 sequences, 54% seen once. Between the trimmed V and J ends, which lost 4 bases and 9 bases, there was a span of 16 bases. The CDR3 is 13 residues long. Germline V gives CDR1 SGHNT, CDR2 YYREEE (reference sequence). Patients aged 18 to 65 had newly diagnosed hyperthyroidism that had lasted under 2 months. The diagnostic basis comprised clinical symptoms, serum thyroxine and TRAb, thyroid ultrasound and orbital computed tomography. Study-level results: Model output signaled ophthalmopathy a median around 6.9 months ahead of onset.

This TCR was sampled from a man in his late teens or twenties with Graves' hyperthyroidism. The rearrangement links TRBV5-4 to TRBJ1-1, with no clear D. Input material: peripheral blood or thyroid tissue (not recorded which). The CDR3 nucleotides read TGTGCCAGCAGCCCCCGGGGTCAAGGCAAAGCTTTCTTT. This gives the protein CASSPRGQGKAFF.